Given below is one TCR beta chain in context. What it binds is unknown. The sample belongs to a study of CD8+CD57+ T cells in acquired aplastic anemia. As for the study in general: Sorted cells (CD4+ and CD8+) yielded DNA amounts that averaged approximately 3.1 ug.

TCR beta VDJ and CDR3 were profiled, and genomic DNA was the template. TCRdb ran MiXCR on the reads and lists one entry per CDR3 protein. Of more than 250,000 distinct CDR3 sequences in the sample, 45% to 70% were seen once. Study conclusions and caveats: There were 25 to 35 CD8+ CDR3 sequences that occurred in both patients and controls. Any difference that existed in CD8+ Simpson's diversity between patients and controls was not significant.

This TCR was recovered from a human donor with severe aplastic anemia or a healthy control (not recorded which). The sample consisted of sorted CD4+, CD8+, or CD8+CD57+ T cells (not recorded which) from PBMCs.

CDR3 residues: CASSLQEGGAGGYTF. CDR3 DNA sequence: TGTGCCAGCAGTCTTCAAGAAGGGGGGGCTGGTGGCTACACCTTC. The V call is TRBV5-4, the J call TRBJ1-2; D might be TRBD1 (6 bases). The CDR3 is made up of 15 amino acids. Between the trimmed V and J ends, which lost 5 bases and 7 bases, there was a span of 21 bases. Germline values: CDR1 SGHNT, CDR2 YYREEE (reference sequence).